The following is a TCR beta chain sequence with its context. Per the germline V gene, CDR1 is MGHDK and CDR2 is SYGVNS. The CDR3 sequence is 12 residues long. With 4 bases removed from V and 7 bases from J, the gap between germline ends came to 11 bases. This specimen belongs to a study of OX40 agonist ivuxolimab in advanced cancers. Whole-study context: An agonistic anti-OX40 (CD134) antibody, ivuxolimab, was used to treat the patients. Patients achieving partial responses numbered three: one hepatocellular carcinoma case and two cutaneous melanoma cases.

TCRdb's table, derived via immunoSEQ multiplex PCR, lists solely in-frame clones and lacks some. This table has 65,000 to 75,000 clones, 88% appearing once. This clonotype was obtained from an adult with an advanced solid tumor such as melanoma, head and neck, liver or kidney cancer. The specimen was CD4+ or CD8+ T cells sorted from blood, collected in a trial of the OX40 agonist ivuxolimab. The V and J genes are TRBV25-1 and TRBJ2-7, with unresolved D. The CDR3 here is CASSVSLREQYF. In DNA, the CDR3 is TGTGCCAGCAGTGTGTCCCTGAGGGAGCAGTACTTC.